One sample yielded the 29 T cell receptor beta chains listed below, sequenced in a study of blood T cell repertoires in COVID-19 (dated by TCRdb to 2018 to 2021). The library was generated by the immunoSEQ multiplex PCR assay. TCRdb limited this immuneACCESS table to in-frame rearrangements with V and J called. A share of clones is missing; checked studies link under half to unresolved V genes, and the rest is unexplained. This sample lists about 250,000 clones; under 90% were detected once. The leading ten clones occupy about 1.7% of the sample. Sequenced: PBMCs or T cells enriched from blood (not recorded which). These receptors originate from a man in his forties who had recovered from COVID-19.

This chain joins TRBV30 and TRBJ2-7; D is possibly TRBD1 (6 bases). The V end was cut by 2 bases, the J end by 2 bases, with 10 bases between. Germline CDR1 and CDR2: GTSNPN and SVGIG (reference sequence). The CDR3 is 13 residues long. Written as DNA, the CDR3 is TGTGCCTGGAGTAGGGGGACGACCTACGAGCAGTACTTC. This codes for CAWSRGTTYEQYF.

V gene TRBV7-9 combines with J gene TRBJ1-1, with TRBD1 identical over 9 bases. V lost 5 bases, J lost 4 bases, and 2 bases stayed unmatched. The CDR3 spans 13 residues. CDR1 is SEHNR and CDR2 is FQNEAQ in the germline V gene (reference sequence). The CDR3 sequence is CASSGTGSTEAFF. The CDR3 nucleotides read TGTGCCAGCAGCGGGACAGGGTCCACTGAAGCTTTCTTT.

DNA for the CDR3: TGCGCCAGCAGCCACAGACCGGGACAGGGTTTCGAGACCCAGTACTTC. This encodes CASSHRPGQGFETQYF. The rearrangement uses TRBV4-1 and TRBJ2-5; 9 nucleotides line up with TRBD1. This CDR3 comprises 16 residues. Germline CDR1 MGHRA, CDR2 YSYEKL. The junction had 10 bases not matched to a gene; V was cut back by 3 bases and J by 5 bases.

The chain couples TRBV5-1 to TRBJ2-7; TRBD2 agrees at 16 bases. J was trimmed by 3 bases and V by 4 bases; bases with no gene match: 7. Germline V gene lookup returns CDR1 SGHRS and CDR2 YFSETQ. The CDR3 loop spans 17 amino acids. Written as DNA, the CDR3 is TGCGCCAGCAGCCTGGGACTAGCGGGAGGGCCAATCTACGAGCAGTACTTC. Amino acids: CASSLGLAGGPIYEQYF.

This chain uses TRBV10-3 with TRBJ2-2, with 7 bases aligning to TRBD2. CDR3 size: 15 residues. CDR1 and CDR2 from the germline V gene are ENHRY and SYGVKD. V was pared by 1 base and J by 5 bases, with 4 bases of the junction left unmatched. DNA for the CDR3: TGTGCCATCAGTGAGTTCGCGGGAGAGACCGGGGAGCTGTTTTTT. Residues: CAISEFAGETGELFF.

The rearrangement joins TRBV5-1 to TRBJ2-5, with D perhaps TRBD2 (6 bases). Germline CDR1 and CDR2: SGHRS and YFSETQ. The ends were cut back, 2 bases at V and 2 bases at J, with 13 bases in the middle. The CDR3 has 15 residues. CDR3 coding DNA: TGCGCCAGCAGCTTTGCATCCCGGGAGCAAGAGACCCAGTACTTC. As protein: CASSFASREQETQYF.

This clone has more than one count but fewer than ten. The V and J genes are TRBV28 and TRBJ1-5; 7 nucleotides match TRBD1. There are 15 residues in the CDR3. The germline V gene encodes CDR1 MDHEN and CDR2 SYDVKM. V trimming: 0 bases; J trimming: 1 base; junction bases outside the gene matches: 0. CDR3 sequence: CASSLWDRSNQPQHF. The CDR3 DNA sequence: TGTGCCAGCAGTTTATGGGACAGGAGCAATCAGCCCCAGCATTTT.

The chain joins TRBV25-1 to TRBJ1-1, with TRBD1 as a possible D gene (5 bases). There are 13 residues in the CDR3. Deletions cut 3 bases from V and 5 bases from J, with 10 bases between. Germline V gives CDR1 MGHDK, CDR2 SYGVNS. The CDR3 region has the DNA TGTGCCAGCAGTGACTCGGGGGGAACTGAAGCTTTCTTT. This encodes CASSDSGGTEAFF.

The chain carries TRBV6-5 and TRBJ1-1; no clear D. The germline V gene has CDR1 MNHEY and CDR2 SVGAGI. The CDR3 consists of 14 residues. V gave up 5 bases and J gave up 2 bases, with 12 bases separating them. DNA of the CDR3: TGTGCCAGCAGTCCCCTTTTAGCAAACACTGAAGCTTTCTTT. Translating gives CASSPLLANTEAFF.

This clone turned up a few times. The chain has TRBV27 and TRBJ2-1; 7 bases are shared with TRBD2. Germline V CDR1 and CDR2: MNHEY, SMNVEV (reference sequence). This CDR3 is built from 15 residues. The V gene end was trimmed by 5 bases and the J gene end by 7 bases; junction bases not matched to a gene: 11. CDR3 nucleotides: TGTGCCAGCAGTCCACTGGCGGGAGAGCGAAATGAGCAGTTCTTC. Protein: CASSPLAGERNEQFF.

V is TRBV19 and J is TRBJ1-4, with D unclear. The length of the CDR3 is 15 residues. Germline CDR1 LNHDA, CDR2 SQIVND (reference sequence). The ends were cut back, 0 bases at V and 4 bases at J, with 9 bases in the middle. CDR3 sequence (DNA): TGTGCCAGTAGTATAGATGCACGGTATAATGAAAAACTGTTTTTT. Residues: CASSIDARYNEKLFF.

This sequence joins TRBV28 and TRBJ1-2, with D possibly being TRBD1 (6 bases). CDR3 length equals 14 residues. Trimming left V 3 bases short and J 6 bases short, with 14 bases between. Per germline, CDR1 MDHEN and CDR2 SYDVKM. The CDR3 spells CASSFSQGWNGYTF. In DNA form, the CDR3 reads TGTGCCAGCAGTTTCAGCCAGGGGTGGAATGGCTACACCTTC.

This clone occurred once. The chain is built from TRBV27 and TRBJ2-7; the match to TRBD1 covers 9 bases. Germline trimming cut 5 bases from V and 5 bases from J; bases unmatched to any gene: 10. Germline CDR1 is MNHEY and CDR2 is SMNVEV (reference sequence). The CDR3 sequence is 15 residues long. In DNA form, the CDR3 reads TGTGCCAGCAGTCCCCGAAGGGACAGGGTAGACGAGCAGTACTTC. It is translated as CASSPRRDRVDEQYF.

This chain joins TRBV6-1 and TRBJ1-5; D is undetermined. The germline V and J ends were trimmed by 0 bases and 6 bases, with 18 bases remaining between them. Germline values: CDR1 MNHNS, CDR2 SASEGT. The CDR3 length is 17 residues. CDR3 sequence: CASSEAPEGPLSQPQHF. The CDR3 DNA reads as TGTGCCAGCAGTGAAGCGCCGGAGGGCCCTCTGAGTCAGCCCCAGCATTTT.

The V and J genes are TRBV30 and TRBJ2-7; D possibly corresponds to TRBD2 (6 bases). The germline V and J ends were trimmed by 4 bases and 5 bases, with 18 bases remaining between them. The CDR3 totals 14 residues. Germline V gene sequence: CDR1 GTSNPN, CDR2 SVGIG (reference sequence). In DNA form, the CDR3 reads TGTGCCTGGAATCGGGGGAACGCGAGGGACGAGCAGTACTTC. It yields the protein CAWNRGNARDEQYF.

CDR3 bases: TGTGCCACCAGGCTGGGAGCGGCGGATGGCTACACCTTC. Translating it yields CATRLGAADGYTF. The chain uses TRBV15 and TRBJ1-2, with no clear D. Germline-derived CDR1 and CDR2 are LNHNV and YYDKDF (reference sequence). This CDR3 spans 13 amino acids. With 6 bases removed from V and 6 bases from J, the gap between germline ends came to 14 bases.

This chain connects TRBV2 to TRBJ2-5; 11 bases agree with TRBD1. Germline V CDR1 and CDR2: SNHLY, FYNNEI. The CDR3 contains 16 residues. Trimming removed 1 base from V and 5 bases from J; junction bases left unmatched: 6. The CDR3 nucleotides read TGTGCCAGCAGTGAAGATAGGACAGGGGGCGTTGAGACCCAGTACTTC. Its translation is CASSEDRTGGVETQYF.

This chain links TRBV28 with TRBJ2-1, with 12 bases fitting TRBD2. Germline CDR1 is MDHEN and CDR2 is SYDVKM. V lost 5 bases to trimming and J lost 7 bases; unmatched junction nucleotides: 12. This CDR3 contains 17 residues. CDR3 coding DNA: TGTGCCAGCAGTCCGGCGGGGGCTAGCGGGAGGGGTAATGAGCAGTTCTTC. This sequence encodes CASSPAGASGRGNEQFF. Based on the CDR3 plus reference TRBV28 and TRBJ2-1, the full variable domain is DVKVTQSSRYLVKRTGEKVFLECVQDMDHENMFWYRQDPGLGLRLIYFSYDVKMKEKGDIPEGYSVSREKKERFSLILESASTNQTSMYLCASSPAGASGRGNEQFFGPGTRLTVL.

The sample holds one count of this clone. The chain couples TRBV29-1 to TRBJ2-6, with 9 bases lining up with TRBD1. The CDR3 loop spans 17 amino acids. Germline V gene data show CDR1 as SQVTM and CDR2 as ANQGSEA. J lost 2 bases, V lost 4 bases, and 9 bases had no gene match. For the CDR3, the DNA is TGCAGCGTTGTAGGACAGGGGACCTCCCCTGGGGCCAACGTCCTGACTTTC. Its translation: CSVVGQGTSPGANVLTF.

This clone was observed a single time. The chain joins TRBV15 to TRBJ2-1; 9 nucleotides agree with TRBD2. Germline CDR1 LNHNV, CDR2 YYDKDF (reference sequence). The V and J ends lost 1 base and 9 bases, in that order; junction bases with no gene match: 4. The CDR3 runs to 14 residues. The CDR3 DNA reads as TGTGCCACCAGCAGAGGACTAGCGGAGGCTGAGCAGTTCTTC. Protein product: CATSRGLAEAEQFF.

The rearrangement links TRBV18 to TRBJ2-3; D is undetermined. The CDR3 contains 13 residues. The V end was cut by 0 bases, the J end by 6 bases, with 7 bases between. Germline V gene sequence: CDR1 KGHSH, CDR2 LQKENI. The chain's CDR3 is CASSPPSPDTQYF. The CDR3 DNA follows: TGTGCCAGCTCACCACCGTCCCCTGATACGCAGTATTTT.

The V call is TRBV5-5, the J call TRBJ1-4; 10 bases fit TRBD1. Germline-derived CDR1 and CDR2 are SGHKS and YYEKEE (reference sequence). The CDR3 consists of 15 residues. J was trimmed by 7 bases and V by 4 bases; bases with no gene match: 7. The DNA for the CDR3 is TGTGCCAGCAGCAGGGACAGGGGAGGTTTTGAAAAACTGTTTTTT. This sequence encodes CASSRDRGGFEKLFF.

The chain has TRBV28 and TRBJ2-3; TRBD1 might be the D (6 bases). The CDR3 is 15 amino acids. V was trimmed by 6 bases and J by 1 base, leaving 14 bases between them. Germline assignment: CDR1 MDHEN and CDR2 SYDVKM. CDR3 in DNA: TGTGCCAGCAGCTCAGGGGCCCCGGGCACAGATACGCAGTATTTT. Translating gives CASSSGAPGTDTQYF.

This clone occurred a few times. The chain couples TRBV6-5 to TRBJ1-2; 8 bases map to TRBD1. V trimming: 7 bases; J trimming: 8 bases; junction bases outside the gene matches: 3. The CDR3 consists of 11 residues. Looked up from germline, CDR1 is MNHEY and CDR2 is SVGAGI. The CDR3 sequence: CASTGGRGYTF. CDR3 bases: TGTGCCAGCACAGGGGGCAGGGGCTACACCTTC.

The chain links TRBV15 to TRBJ1-1, with TRBD1 identical over 7 bases. The CDR3 totals 16 residues. V was pared by 3 bases and J by 2 bases, with 9 bases of the junction left unmatched. Germline assignment: CDR1 LNHNV and CDR2 YYDKDF (reference sequence). In DNA form, the CDR3 reads TGTGCCACCAGCAGTTTGGAGGGGGCGGGAAACACTGAAGCTTTCTTT. Translated: CATSSLEGAGNTEAFF.

The CDR3 sequence: CASSYSPSGDTGELFF. The CDR3 DNA sequence: TGTGCCAGCAGTTACTCCCCTAGCGGAGACACCGGGGAGCTGTTTTTT. V gene TRBV6-5 combines with J gene TRBJ2-2; 7 bases match TRBD2. The germline CDR1 and CDR2 sequences are MNHEY and SVGAGI. The CDR3 extends over 16 amino acids. Trimming took 0 bases from V and 3 from J; bases not matched to a gene: 4.

A few counts support this clone. The chain carries TRBV18 and TRBJ1-1, with D possibly TRBD1 on 5 matching bases. CDR3 length: 16 residues. Germline V gene lookup returns CDR1 KGHSH and CDR2 LQKENI. Trimming left V 3 bases short and J 1 base short, with 15 bases between. The CDR3 DNA reads TGTGCCAGCTCACCCGGCCCCGGGACTAGGAACACTGAAGCTTTCTTT. Translating gives CASSPGPGTRNTEAFF. The full variable domain, in which reference TRBV18 and TRBJ1-1 provide the parts outside the CDR3, is NAGVMQNPRHLVRRRGQEARLRCSPMKGHSHVYWYRQLPEEGLKFMVYLQKENIIDESGMPKERFSAEFPKEGPSILRIQQVVRGDSAAYFCASSPGPGTRNTEAFFGQGTRLTVV.

The chain joins TRBV4-3 to TRBJ2-5; D is possibly TRBD2 (6 bases). Between the trimmed V and J ends, which lost 0 bases and 2 bases, there was a span of 16 bases. The CDR3 runs to 17 residues. Germline CDR1 reads LGHNA; CDR2 reads YSLEER. CDR3 nucleotides: TGCGCCAGCAGCCAAGACCAGACTAGAACGGGGCAAGAGACCCAGTACTTC. Translating it yields CASSQDQTRTGQETQYF.

This chain uses TRBV3-1 (or the pseudogene TRBV3-2) with TRBJ2-4; D may be TRBD2 (6 bases). V dropped 4 bases and J dropped 3 bases, with 19 bases sitting between them. CDR1 and CDR2 from the germline V gene are LGHDT and YNNKEL (reference sequence). The CDR3 extends over 17 amino acids. CDR3 sequence reads: CASSPSVSGGGKNIQYF. CDR3 DNA sequence: TGTGCCAGCAGCCCCTCCGTGTCCGGGGGTGGCAAAAACATTCAGTACTTC.